The clone carrying this T cell receptor (beta chain) has just a few counts. Its antigen remains unidentified. Patients with autoimmune history or systemic immunosuppression were excluded. This entry belongs to a study of OX40 agonist ivuxolimab in advanced cancers. Study-level findings and limits: In the 0.1-3.0 mg/kg groups, partial responders showed among the lowest expansion. At 0.1 to 3.0 mg/kg and by week 6, clonal expansion occurred in CD4+ and CD8+ blood T cells.

TCRdb's table, derived via immunoSEQ multiplex PCR, lists solely in-frame clones and lacks some. The profile shows tens of thousands of clones, approximately 81% of them singletons. CDR1 is SGHRS, CDR2 YFSETQ, per germline. Trimming cost V 0 bases and J 0 bases, with 10 bases left between them. This CDR3 comprises 16 residues. The rearrangement links TRBV5-1 to TRBJ2-1; D perhaps matches TRBD2 (5 bases). The material was CD4+ or CD8+ T cells sorted from blood, obtained in a trial of the OX40 agonist ivuxolimab. The clonotype originates from an adult with an advanced solid tumor such as melanoma, head and neck, liver or kidney cancer. The DNA for the CDR3 is TGCGCCAGCAGCTTGGCGGGGTCAGGCTCCTACAATGAGCAGTTCTTC. This codes for CASSLAGSGSYNEQFF.